The 6 T cell receptor beta chains given below trace back to one sample, sequenced in a study of neoadjuvant anti-PD-1 for oral cavity cancer. Profiling relied on immunoSEQ multiplex PCR, and the TCRdb table lists in-frame clones only, not all of them. Of about 16,000 clones in the sample, approximately 67% were seen once. Sequenced here: PBMCs, sampled before nivolumab (anti-PD-1) treatment. The receptors shown here come from a person aged 35-79 years with oral cavity squamous cell carcinoma.

The chain couples TRBV5-1 to TRBJ2-1; 7 nucleotides match TRBD2. This CDR3 is built from 14 residues. Trimming removed 7 bases from V and 9 bases from J; junction bases left unmatched: 13. In germline, CDR1 is SGHRS, CDR2 YFSETQ. CDR3 protein: CASQIWEGPGEQFF. The CDR3 region has the DNA TGCGCCAGCCAGATCTGGGAGGGCCCGGGTGAGCAGTTCTTC.

Details on this clone: The sample holds other DNA sequences that translate to the same CDR3. The chain has TRBV7-2 and TRBJ1-5; 8 bases align to TRBD1. CDR1 SGHTA and CDR2 FQGNSA come from the germline V gene. V gave up 1 base and J gave up 7 bases; unmatched junction bases: 6. The CDR3 length is 15 residues. CDR3 nucleotide sequence: TGTGCCAGCAGCTTAGGGACAGGGCTCAACCAGCCCCAGCATTTT. It encodes CASSLGTGLNQPQHF.

The chain recombines TRBV9 with TRBJ2-2; no definite D call. The V gene's germline CDR1 is SGDLS and CDR2 YYNGEE. The V end lost 0 bases, the J end lost 5 bases, and 11 bases lay between the germline ends. The CDR3 is 15 residues long. For the CDR3, the DNA is TGTGCCAGCAGCGTAGGTGGGGATGGGACCGGGGAGCTGTTTTTT. This sequence encodes CASSVGGDGTGELFF.

The rearrangement uses TRBV29-1 and TRBJ2-3; D unresolved. CDR1 and CDR2 (germline): SQVTM, ANQGSEA. Trimming took off 7 bases at V and 6 bases at J, with 11 bases between the two ends. The CDR3 is 11 amino acids. CDR3 amino acids: CSGSIEDTQYF. For the CDR3, the DNA is TGCAGCGGGTCGATTGAGGATACGCAGTATTTT.

The CDR3 sequence: CASSLSGTGGDTGELFF. CDR3 nucleotide sequence: TGTGCCAGCAGTTTATCCGGGACAGGGGGGGACACCGGGGAGCTGTTTTTT. This sequence joins TRBV27 and TRBJ2-2, with 11 positions matching TRBD1. CDR3 length: 17 amino acids. In germline, CDR1 is MNHEY, CDR2 SMNVEV (reference sequence). V trimming: 0 bases; J trimming: 3 bases; junction bases outside the gene matches: 3.

This sequence joins TRBV5-6 and TRBJ2-5; D unresolved. CDR1 SGHDT and CDR2 YYEEEE come from the germline V gene. The V end lost 7 bases, the J end lost 2 bases, and 12 bases lay between the germline ends. This CDR3 has 13 residues. For the CDR3, the DNA is TGTGCCAGCTCCGGACCGAATCAAGAGACCCAGTACTTC. It codes for CASSGPNQETQYF.